This T cell receptor beta chain was captured in a study of shared clonotypes between healthy human individuals. V shed 6 bases and J 1 base; nucleotides not matched to a gene: 3. Germline-derived CDR1 and CDR2 are MNHEY and SVGAGI. The CDR3 contains 14 residues. The assay was immunoSEQ multiplex PCR, and TCRdb's table has in-frame clones only and misses some. Of approximately 1.4 million clones listed, around 98% are singletons. This chain connects TRBV6-5 to TRBJ2-3, with 8 nucleotides matching TRBD1. Sequenced material: naive CD4+ T cells sorted from blood. As for subset: CD45RA+ positively selected. The TCR was taken from a man aged 25-45 years in good health. CDR3 sequence (DNA): TGTGCCAGCAGCTGGACAGGGCGCACAGATACGCAGTATTTT. Protein sequence: CASSWTGRTDTQYF.